One and the same sample provided the 23 T cell receptor beta chains below, sequenced in a study of cytomegalovirus exposure and HLA in healthy donors. PCR primers comprised 60 Vbeta and 13 Jbeta primers. TCRdb's copy holds only in-frame clones and misses some; the assay was immunoSEQ multiplex PCR. The sample carries about 200,000 clones, less than 80% recorded once. Material: PBMCs. Every receptor here comes from a woman in her thirties in good health and CMV-seropositive.

V gene TRBV11-2 combines with J gene TRBJ2-3; D is possibly TRBD2 (6 bases). The CDR3 has 15 residues. Per the germline V gene, CDR1 is SGHAT and CDR2 is FQNNGV. With 4 bases removed from V and 3 bases from J, the gap between germline ends came to 14 bases. In DNA form, the CDR3 reads TGTGCCAGCAGCTCACCGGGAGAATGGACAGATACGCAGTATTTT. Residues: CASSSPGEWTDTQYF.

The chain joins TRBV7-9 to TRBJ2-5; D may be TRBD2 (6 bases). Germline V CDR1 and CDR2: SEHNR, FQNEAQ (reference sequence). CDR3 length: 14 residues. The V gene lost 1 base and the J gene lost 2 bases, with 8 bases spanning the gap. CDR3 bases: TGTGCCAGCAGCTTAGAGGCGGGACAAGAGACCCAGTACTTC. It specifies CASSLEAGQETQYF.

The chain is built from TRBV4-3 and TRBJ2-7, with TRBD1 matching 8 bases. This CDR3 region has 16 residues. Germline assignment: CDR1 LGHNA and CDR2 YSLEER. V was pared by 1 base and J by 4 bases, with 9 bases of the junction left unmatched. CDR3 protein: CASSQGAVDRAYEQYF. CDR3 bases: TGCGCCAGCAGCCAAGGAGCCGTGGACAGGGCATACGAGCAGTACTTC.

The CDR3 sequence is CASSVGGLAYNEQFF. CDR3 nucleotide sequence: TGTGCCAGCAGCGTAGGGGGACTCGCCTACAATGAGCAGTTCTTC. The chain uses TRBV9 and TRBJ2-1, with D possibly being TRBD2 (6 bases). CDR3 length: 15 residues. The V gene lost 0 bases and the J gene lost 2 bases, with 9 bases spanning the gap. Germline values: CDR1 SGDLS, CDR2 YYNGEE.

CDR3 sequence (DNA): TGTGCCAGTAGTATGAGCGTTAGCAATCAGCCCCAGCATTTT. Protein product: CASSMSVSNQPQHF. V and J are TRBV19 and TRBJ1-5; D is ambiguous. CDR1 is LNHDA and CDR2 is SQIVND in the germline V gene (reference sequence). Trimming removed 3 bases from V and 0 bases from J, with 6 bases in between. The CDR3 consists of 14 residues.

The chain joins TRBV5-1 to TRBJ1-2, with 11 nucleotides matching TRBD1. Germline CDR1 reads SGHRS; CDR2 reads YFSETQ. CDR3 length: 16 amino acids. Unmatched junction bases numbered 9, after V lost 4 bases and J lost 4 bases. CDR3 bases: TGCGCCAGCAGCCTATTCCCGGGACAGGGGGGCTATGGCTACACCTTC. This encodes CASSLFPGQGGYGYTF. Looking up the rest from reference TRBV5-1 and TRBJ1-2 gives the full variable domain: KAGVTQTPRYLIKTRGQQVTLSCSPISGHRSVSWYQQTPGQGLQFLFEYFSETQRNKGNFPGRFSGRQFSNSRSEMNVSTLELGDSALYLCASSLFPGQGGYGYTFGSGTRLTVV.

The chain combines TRBV4-2 with TRBJ2-7, with D possibly matching TRBD2 (5 bases). The germline V gene encodes CDR1 LGHNA and CDR2 YNFKEQ. Deletions cut 0 bases from V and 0 bases from J, with 9 bases between. The CDR3 is 15 residues long. The CDR3 is CASSQEAGVSYEQYF. Here the CDR3 DNA reads TGTGCCAGCAGCCAAGAGGCGGGTGTCTCCTACGAGCAGTACTTC.

This clone has more than one count but fewer than ten. The chain couples TRBV29-1 to TRBJ2-4; D ambiguous. This CDR3 comprises 13 residues. V was shortened by 3 bases and J by 2 bases, with 8 bases between the two germline ends. The germline V gene encodes CDR1 SQVTM and CDR2 ANQGSEA. CDR3 sequence reads: CSVDAGSKNIQYF. The DNA of the CDR3 is TGCAGCGTTGACGCCGGGTCCAAAAACATTCAGTACTTC.

This chain uses TRBV27 with TRBJ1-1; D remains ambiguous. Germline values: CDR1 MNHEY, CDR2 SMNVEV (reference sequence). Trimming removed 5 bases from V and 4 bases from J, with 14 bases in between. This CDR3 has 14 residues. The CDR3 protein is CASSREGTSTEAFF. In DNA, the CDR3 is TGTGCCAGCAGTAGGGAGGGAACTAGCACTGAAGCTTTCTTT.

The J gene is TRBJ2-2, the V gene TRBV4-1; 11 nucleotides agree with TRBD1. Germline V gives CDR1 MGHRA, CDR2 YSYEKL. The V gene end was trimmed by 6 bases and the J gene end by 5 bases; junction bases not matched to a gene: 5. This CDR3 is 15 amino acids long. CDR3 sequence: CASRPGTGGTGELFF. The CDR3 nucleotides are TGCGCCAGCAGGCCCGGGACAGGGGGTACCGGGGAGCTGTTTTTT.

This rearrangement joins TRBV2 to TRBJ2-7; 9 nucleotides match TRBD1. The V and J ends lost 6 bases and 5 bases, in that order; junction bases with no gene match: 14. CDR1 and CDR2 from the germline V gene are SNHLY and FYNNEI. The CDR3 is 16 amino acids. DNA of the CDR3: TGTGCCAGCAGGGGAACAGGGGGCGATACAAGGGACGAGCAGTACTTC. This codes for CASRGTGGDTRDEQYF.

V gene TRBV10-2 combines with J gene TRBJ2-3, with a weak D call TRBD1 (5 bases). The CDR3 is 12 residues long. Looked up from germline, CDR1 is WSHSY and CDR2 is SAAADI. V was pared by 5 bases and J by 5 bases, with 8 bases between. The CDR3 protein is CASSKGVDTQYF. The CDR3 DNA reads TGCGCCAGCAGTAAAGGGGTAGATACGCAGTATTTT.

The CDR3 bases are TGCGCCAGCAGCTCTGCAGGGTCGGGTCTGCACGAGCAGTACTTC. This translates into CASSSAGSGLHEQYF. The rearrangement joins TRBV5-1 to TRBJ2-7; D possibly corresponds to TRBD1 (5 bases). V dropped 3 bases and J dropped 5 bases, with 18 bases sitting between them. The germline gives CDR1 SGHRS, CDR2 YFSETQ. This CDR3 spans 15 amino acids.

This chain connects TRBV27 to TRBJ2-1, with D possibly matching TRBD2 (6 bases). With 0 bases removed from V and 1 base from J, the gap between germline ends came to 10 bases. The CDR3 extends over 16 amino acids. Germline V gene sequence: CDR1 MNHEY, CDR2 SMNVEV (reference sequence). The CDR3 bases are TGTGCCAGCAGTTTATCTAGCGGCGAATCCTACAATGAGCAGTTCTTC. Translation: CASSLSSGESYNEQFF.

This chain joins TRBV6-5 and TRBJ1-2; maybe TRBD1 (6 bases). Germline CDR1 is MNHEY and CDR2 is SVGAGI. Trimming took off 6 bases at V and 8 bases at J, with 16 bases between the two ends. This CDR3 comprises 13 residues. In DNA, the CDR3 is TGTGCCAGCAGACAGGGCGATGGGAGAGGCTACACCTTC. Translating gives CASRQGDGRGYTF.

The chain couples TRBV4-3 to TRBJ2-1, with TRBD2 matching over 11 bases. Germline V gives CDR1 LGHNA, CDR2 YSLEER. This CDR3 has 16 amino acids. J gave up 2 bases and V 0 bases, and 0 bases lay outside the gene matches. CDR3 sequence reads: CASSQELAGAYNEQFF. DNA of the CDR3: TGCGCCAGCAGCCAAGAACTAGCGGGAGCCTACAATGAGCAGTTCTTC.

The V and J genes are TRBV30 and TRBJ1-1, with D possibly being TRBD1 (5 bases). The CDR3 sequence is 14 residues long. Germline CDR1 and CDR2: GTSNPN and SVGIG (reference sequence). With 3 bases removed from V and 3 bases from J, the gap between germline ends came to 14 bases. The CDR3 DNA reads as TGTGCCTGGAGGAGATCAGGGAGGGACACTGAAGCTTTCTTT. Protein sequence: CAWRRSGRDTEAFF.

This clone was observed a few times. The V gene is TRBV7-8, the J gene TRBJ1-4; D unclear. CDR1 and CDR2 from the germline V gene are SGHVS and FQNEAQ. The CDR3 has 14 amino acids. The ends were cut back, 1 base at V and 8 bases at J, with 11 bases in the middle. The CDR3, as DNA: TGTGCCAGCAGCTTAGTAGCCACCCCCGAAAAACTGTTTTTT. Translating it yields CASSLVATPEKLFF.

The chain couples TRBV11-2 to TRBJ2-3; 9 bases agree with TRBD2. CDR3 length: 14 residues. Losses at the gene ends were 5 bases for V and 3 bases for J; bases not matched to a gene: 3. Germline CDR1 is SGHAT and CDR2 is FQNNGV. CDR3 coding DNA: TGTGCCAGCAGCCGCGGGGGGGTAACAGATACGCAGTATTTT. Amino acid sequence: CASSRGGVTDTQYF.

The V gene is TRBV21-1, the J gene TRBJ1-1; the D call in the table, TRBD1, was not verified against the DNA. TRBV21-1 is tagged as a pseudogene. The CDR3 loop spans 11 amino acids. The DNA for the CDR3 is TGTGCCAGGGGACAGGGCACTGAAGCTTTCTTT. Amino acids: CARGQGTEAFF.

The chain couples TRBV4-2 to TRBJ1-1; no firm D call. Germline assignment: CDR1 LGHNA and CDR2 YNFKEQ. Deletions cut 2 bases from V and 5 bases from J, with 12 bases between. CDR3 size: 14 residues. CDR3 sequence reads: CASSQNDVATEAFF. Written as DNA, the CDR3 is TGTGCCAGCAGCCAAAATGACGTAGCTACTGAAGCTTTCTTT.

The chain uses TRBV6-6 and TRBJ2-3, with D tentatively TRBD2 (6 bases). Germline V gene sequence: CDR1 MNHNY, CDR2 SVGAGI (reference sequence). V shed 11 bases and J shed 9 bases, with 12 bases lying between them. This CDR3 contains 10 residues. CDR3 amino acids: CASQEGTQYF. The CDR3 DNA follows: TGTGCCTCACAGGAGGGGACGCAGTATTTT.

The V and J genes are TRBV11-2 and TRBJ2-7; perhaps TRBD1 as D (6 bases). The CDR3 runs 13 residues. V was shortened by 6 bases and J by 4 bases, with 13 bases between the two germline ends. Germline V gene data show CDR1 as SGHAT and CDR2 as FQNNGV. The CDR3 loop reads CASSRDNRYEQYF. CDR3 nucleotides: TGTGCCAGCAGTCGGGACAACCGGTACGAGCAGTACTTC.